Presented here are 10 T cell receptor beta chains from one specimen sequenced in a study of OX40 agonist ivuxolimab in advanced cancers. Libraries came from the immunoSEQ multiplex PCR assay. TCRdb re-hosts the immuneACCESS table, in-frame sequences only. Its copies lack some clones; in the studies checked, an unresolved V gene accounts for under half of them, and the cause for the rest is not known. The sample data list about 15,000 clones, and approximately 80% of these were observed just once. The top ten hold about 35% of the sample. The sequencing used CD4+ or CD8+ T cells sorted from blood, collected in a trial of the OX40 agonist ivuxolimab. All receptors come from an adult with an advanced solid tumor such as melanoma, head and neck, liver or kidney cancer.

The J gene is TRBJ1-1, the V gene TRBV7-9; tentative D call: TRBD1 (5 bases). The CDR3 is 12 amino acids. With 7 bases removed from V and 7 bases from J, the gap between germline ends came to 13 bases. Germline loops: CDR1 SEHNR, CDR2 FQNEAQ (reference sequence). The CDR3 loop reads CASKGTTVEAFF. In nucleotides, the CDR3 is TGTGCCAGCAAGGGGACCACAGTTGAAGCTTTCTTT.

In DNA, the CDR3 is TGTGCCAGCAGCGAAATTACCGGGGAGCTGTTTTTT. Protein: CASSEITGELFF. The chain is built from TRBV27 and TRBJ2-2, with D unclear. With 6 bases removed from V and 5 bases from J, the gap between germline ends came to 7 bases. Germline assignment: CDR1 MNHEY and CDR2 SMNVEV (reference sequence). CDR3 size: 12 residues.

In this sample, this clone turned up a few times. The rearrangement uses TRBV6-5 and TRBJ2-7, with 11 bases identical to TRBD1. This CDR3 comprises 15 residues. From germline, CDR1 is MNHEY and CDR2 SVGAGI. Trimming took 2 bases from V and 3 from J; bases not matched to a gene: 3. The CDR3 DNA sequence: TGTGCCAGCAGTTACGGGACAGGGGGGATCTACGAGCAGTACTTC. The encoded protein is CASSYGTGGIYEQYF.

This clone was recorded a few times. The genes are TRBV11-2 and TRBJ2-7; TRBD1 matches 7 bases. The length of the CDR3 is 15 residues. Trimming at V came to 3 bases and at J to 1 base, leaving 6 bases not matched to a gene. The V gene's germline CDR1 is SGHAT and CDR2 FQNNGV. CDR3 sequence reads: CASSFKTGLSYEQYF. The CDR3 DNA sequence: TGTGCCAGCAGCTTTAAGACAGGGCTTTCCTACGAGCAGTACTTC.

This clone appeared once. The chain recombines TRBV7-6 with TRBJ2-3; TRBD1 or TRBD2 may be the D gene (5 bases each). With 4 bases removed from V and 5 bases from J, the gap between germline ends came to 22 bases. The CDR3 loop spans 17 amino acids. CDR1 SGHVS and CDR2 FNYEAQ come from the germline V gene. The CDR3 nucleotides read TGTGCCAGCAGCTCGGGGCAGGCAGGGAACGTAAGAGATACGCAGTATTTT. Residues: CASSSGQAGNVRDTQYF.

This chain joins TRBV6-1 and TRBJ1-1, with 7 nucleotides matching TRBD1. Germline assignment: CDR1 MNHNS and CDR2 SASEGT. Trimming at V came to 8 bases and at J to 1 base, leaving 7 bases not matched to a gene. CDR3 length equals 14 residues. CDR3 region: CASGYQGGNTEAFF. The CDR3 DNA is TGTGCCAGCGGCTATCAGGGGGGGAACACTGAAGCTTTCTTT.

The CDR3 DNA is TGTGCCAGCAGCCAAGAGCGAGCGGGGGGCCTGCTTTCAGATACGCAGTATTTT. The encoded protein is CASSQERAGGLLSDTQYF. V usage is TRBV4-2 and J usage is TRBJ2-3, with 9 bases matching TRBD2. CDR3 length: 18 amino acids. V shed 0 bases and J 4 bases; nucleotides not matched to a gene: 11. CDR1 LGHNA and CDR2 YNFKEQ come from the germline V gene.

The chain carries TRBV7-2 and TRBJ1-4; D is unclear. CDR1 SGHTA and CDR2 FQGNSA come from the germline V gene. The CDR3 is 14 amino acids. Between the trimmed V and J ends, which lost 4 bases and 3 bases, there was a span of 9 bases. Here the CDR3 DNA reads TGTGCCAGCAGCTCCGGGGTTGCTAATGAAAAACTGTTTTTT. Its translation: CASSSGVANEKLFF.

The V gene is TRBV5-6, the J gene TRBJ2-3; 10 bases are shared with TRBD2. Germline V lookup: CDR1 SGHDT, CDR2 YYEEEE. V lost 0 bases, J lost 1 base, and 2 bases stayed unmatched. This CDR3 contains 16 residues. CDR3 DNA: TGTGCCAGCAGCTTGGGTAGCGGGGGGCGCACAGATACGCAGTATTTT. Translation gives CASSLGSGGRTDTQYF.

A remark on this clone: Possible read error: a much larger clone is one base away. In DNA, the CDR3 is TGTGCCAGCAGCGTTAACACCGGGGAGCTGTTTTTT. This translates into CASSVNTGELFF. V gene TRBV9 combines with J gene TRBJ2-2; D is unresolved. V lost 2 bases, J lost 2 bases, and 1 base lay in between. Per the germline V gene, CDR1 is SGDLS and CDR2 is YYNGEE. The CDR3 is 12 amino acids.